This T cell receptor beta chain was retrieved from a study of cytomegalovirus exposure and HLA in healthy donors. Trimming took 3 bases from V and 10 from J, leaving 13 bases between them. From germline, CDR1 is GTSNPN and CDR2 SVGIG (reference sequence). This CDR3 has 13 amino acids. Comments on this clone: Its antigen is currently unknown.

The PCR was carried out with 60 Vbeta primers and 13 Jbeta primers. The protocol was immunoSEQ multiplex PCR, while the TCRdb copy is restricted to in-frame clones and leaves out a portion. This sample has around 150,000 clones, with about three quarters found just once. Whole-study findings and limits: An ancestry cluster, one associated with Asian ancestry, reportedly showed fewer N-insertions than the approximately 670-donor mean in a later analysis. Later analysis showed TCR association rates varying by HLA locus, highest for DRB1 and lowest for HLA-C. V- and J-gene trimming in TCR beta was tied to a missense DCLRE1C variant by an analysis performed later.

This chain uses TRBV30 with TRBJ1-6; the D gene is possibly TRBD1 (6 bases). The receptor was derived from a woman in her 30s in good health and CMV-seronegative. Sequenced input: PBMCs. This CDR3 reads CAWSKQGGSPLHF. The CDR3 DNA sequence: TGTGCCTGGAGCAAACAGGGTGGATCACCCCTCCACTTT. Supplemented by reference TRBV30 and TRBJ1-6, the full variable domain reads SQTIHQWPATLVQPVGSPLSLECTVEGTSNPNLYWYRQAAGRGLQLLFYSVGIGQISSEVPQNLSASRPQDRQFILSSKKLLLSDSGFYLCAWSKQGGSPLHFGNGTRLTVT.